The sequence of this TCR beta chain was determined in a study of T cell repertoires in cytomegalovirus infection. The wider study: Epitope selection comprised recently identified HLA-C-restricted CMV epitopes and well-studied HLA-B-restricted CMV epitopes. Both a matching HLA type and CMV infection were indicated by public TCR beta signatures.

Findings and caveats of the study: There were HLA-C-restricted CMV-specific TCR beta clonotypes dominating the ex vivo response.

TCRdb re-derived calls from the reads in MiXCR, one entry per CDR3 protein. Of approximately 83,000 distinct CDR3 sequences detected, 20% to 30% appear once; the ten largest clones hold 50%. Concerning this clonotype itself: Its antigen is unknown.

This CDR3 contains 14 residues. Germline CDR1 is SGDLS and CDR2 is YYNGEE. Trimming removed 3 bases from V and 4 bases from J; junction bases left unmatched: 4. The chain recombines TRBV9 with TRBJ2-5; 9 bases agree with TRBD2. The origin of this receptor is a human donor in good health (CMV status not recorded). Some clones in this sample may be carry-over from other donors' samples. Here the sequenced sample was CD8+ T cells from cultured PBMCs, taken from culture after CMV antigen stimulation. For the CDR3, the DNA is TGTGCCAGCAGCGAACGCGGGGGGGCAGAGACCCAGTACTTC. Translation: CASSERGGAETQYF.